These T cell receptor beta chains were read from a single sample in a study of identical twins. From the 5' RACE reads, TCRdb called clonotypes with MiXCR, one entry per CDR3 protein. This sample yields 450,000 or so distinct CDR3 sequences, of which roughly 26% are seen a single time; 2.9% belongs to the top ten. These records were also assigned to another study, of T cells expressing NK-cell markers.

The sample consisted of CD4+ T cells sorted from blood. All receptors derive from a woman aged 18-29 years in good health. CDR3s include the opening cysteine and the closing phenylalanine or tryptophan. D genes are given only for firm matches. Clone size appears in some rows only: once, few, many, or a class for an expanded clone.

d_gene | abundance | j_gene | v_gene | CDR3aa | CDR3nt
- | few | TRBJ2-3 | TRBV15 | CATSRLGTDTQYF | TGTGCCACCAGCAGACTTGGCACAGATACGCAGTATTTT
- | - | TRBJ2-1 | TRBV19 | CASSIEGGEQFF | TGTGCCAGTAGTATAGAAGGGGGAGAGCAGTTCTTC
- | few | TRBJ2-1 | TRBV9 | CASSVVGRIGNEQFF | TGTGCCAGCAGCGTAGTTGGAAGGATTGGCAATGAGCAGTTCTTC
- | - | TRBJ2-7 | TRBV7-9 | CASSQSGSYEQYF | TGTGCCAGCAGCCAGTCGGGCTCCTACGAGCAGTACTTC
- | many | TRBJ2-5 | TRBV20-1 | CSAGGRETQYF | TGCAGTGCTGGGGGTCGAGAGACCCAGTACTTC
- | few | TRBJ1-2 | TRBV5-5 | CASSGNQATANYGYTF | TGTGCCAGCAGTGGGAATCAGGCGACAGCTAACTATGGCTACACCTTC
- | - | TRBJ1-5 | TRBV7-8 | CASSADTGMRQPQHF | TGTGCCAGCAGCGCCGACACAGGGATGAGGCAGCCCCAGCATTTT
- | - | TRBJ2-7 | TRBV20-1 | CSAFRGNAREPYF | TGCAGTGCTTTCCGGGGAAATGCAAGGGAGCCGTACTTC
TRBD1 | - | TRBJ2-7 | TRBV7-9 | CASSLAGDRGDYEQYF | TGTGCCAGCAGCTTAGCGGGGGACAGGGGAGACTACGAGCAGTACTTC
- | few | TRBJ2-3 | TRBV12-3/TRBV12-4 | CASSPGLQVSTDTQYF | TGTGCCAGCAGCCCGGGACTTCAAGTAAGCACAGATACGCAGTATTTT
TRBD1 | many | TRBJ1-1 | TRBV6-1 | CASSEAGGDRGAFF | TGTGCCAGCAGTGAAGCAGGGGGGGACAGGGGTGCTTTCTTT
- | - | TRBJ2-1 | TRBV10-3 | CAISESSNEQFF | TGTGCCATCAGTGAGTCCAGTAACGAGCAGTTCTTC
TRBD1 | - | TRBJ2-1 | TRBV24-1 | CATSDHNRGSDHEQFF | TGTGCCACCAGTGACCATAACAGGGGCAGTGACCATGAGCAGTTCTTC
TRBD1 | few | TRBJ2-7 | TRBV5-1 | CASSLLGTGLAEQYF | TGCGCCAGCAGCTTGTTGGGGACAGGTTTGGCCGAGCAGTACTTC
- | few | TRBJ2-3 | TRBV7-9 | CASSSTGRVTDTQYF | TGTGCCAGCAGCTCCACCGGGAGAGTAACAGATACGCAGTATTTT
- | - | TRBJ1-6 | TRBV9 | CASSSIWGPLHF | TGTGCCAGCAGCTCCATTTGGGGACCCCTCCACTTT
TRBD2 | - | TRBJ2-1 | TRBV20-1 | CSARDPSGSIVGEQFF | TGCAGTGCTAGAGATCCTAGCGGGAGTATCGTGGGTGAGCAGTTCTTC
- | - | TRBJ1-2 | TRBV29-1 | CSVARQVGYTF | TGCAGCGTGGCGCGGCAGGTTGGTTACACCTTC
TRBD2 | - | TRBJ2-5 | TRBV20-1 | CSGVGTSSPLKETQYF | TGCAGTGGAGTGGGGACTAGTTCGCCCCTAAAAGAGACCCAGTACTTC
- | few | TRBJ2-1 | TRBV7-2 | CASSLVGTRFF | TGTGCCAGCAGCTTAGTGGGGACAAGGTTCTTC
- | many | TRBJ2-1 | TRBV18 | CASSLKTGSSYNEQFF | TGTGCCAGCTCACTAAAGACGGGGAGCTCCTACAATGAGCAGTTCTTC
- | few | TRBJ2-7 | TRBV6-2/TRBV6-3 | CASSATRLEQYF | TGTGCCAGCAGTGCAACCCGTTTGGAGCAGTACTTC
TRBD2 | few | TRBJ2-7 | TRBV5-1 | CASTGGVGRGAEQYF | TGCGCCAGCACCGGGGGGGTGGGGAGAGGTGCCGAGCAGTACTTC
TRBD2 | few | TRBJ2-1 | TRBV20-1 | CSARKGLGLDEQFF | TGCAGTGCTAGAAAGGGACTAGGTTTGGATGAGCAGTTCTTC
- | - | TRBJ2-3 | TRBV11-2 | CASSSNQGTQYF | TGTGCCAGCAGCTCCAATCAGGGTACGCAGTATTTT
- | few | TRBJ1-3 | TRBV20-1 | CSAVGQHSGNTIYF | TGCAGTGCTGTCGGACAGCACTCTGGAAACACCATATATTTT
- | - | TRBJ2-3 | TRBV14 | CASSQDSWYGTDTQYF | TGTGCCAGCAGCCAAGATTCATGGTATGGCACAGATACGCAGTATTTT
TRBD1 | - | TRBJ1-2 | TRBV10-3 | CAITGTGSTYGYTF | TGTGCCATAACCGGGACAGGGAGTACCTATGGCTACACCTTC
- | many | TRBJ1-1 | TRBV6-1 | CASSQTGITEAFF | TGTGCCAGCAGCCAAACAGGGATTACTGAAGCTTTCTTT
- | - | TRBJ2-1 | TRBV4-2 | CASSLERGPVSSYNEQFF | TGTGCCAGCAGCCTAGAACGGGGACCCGTGAGCTCCTACAATGAGCAGTTCTTC
- | - | TRBJ2-5 | TRBV20-1 | CSAPGRNQETQYF | TGCAGTGCCCCCGGACGGAACCAAGAGACCCAGTACTTC
- | - | TRBJ1-6 | TRBV5-1 | CASSRDVSYNSPLHF | TGCGCCAGCAGCAGGGACGTGTCCTATAATTCACCCCTCCACTTT
- | many | TRBJ1-6 | TRBV12-3/TRBV12-4 | CASRLGSSYNSPLHF | TGTGCCAGCAGACTGGGGAGCTCCTATAATTCACCCCTCCACTTT